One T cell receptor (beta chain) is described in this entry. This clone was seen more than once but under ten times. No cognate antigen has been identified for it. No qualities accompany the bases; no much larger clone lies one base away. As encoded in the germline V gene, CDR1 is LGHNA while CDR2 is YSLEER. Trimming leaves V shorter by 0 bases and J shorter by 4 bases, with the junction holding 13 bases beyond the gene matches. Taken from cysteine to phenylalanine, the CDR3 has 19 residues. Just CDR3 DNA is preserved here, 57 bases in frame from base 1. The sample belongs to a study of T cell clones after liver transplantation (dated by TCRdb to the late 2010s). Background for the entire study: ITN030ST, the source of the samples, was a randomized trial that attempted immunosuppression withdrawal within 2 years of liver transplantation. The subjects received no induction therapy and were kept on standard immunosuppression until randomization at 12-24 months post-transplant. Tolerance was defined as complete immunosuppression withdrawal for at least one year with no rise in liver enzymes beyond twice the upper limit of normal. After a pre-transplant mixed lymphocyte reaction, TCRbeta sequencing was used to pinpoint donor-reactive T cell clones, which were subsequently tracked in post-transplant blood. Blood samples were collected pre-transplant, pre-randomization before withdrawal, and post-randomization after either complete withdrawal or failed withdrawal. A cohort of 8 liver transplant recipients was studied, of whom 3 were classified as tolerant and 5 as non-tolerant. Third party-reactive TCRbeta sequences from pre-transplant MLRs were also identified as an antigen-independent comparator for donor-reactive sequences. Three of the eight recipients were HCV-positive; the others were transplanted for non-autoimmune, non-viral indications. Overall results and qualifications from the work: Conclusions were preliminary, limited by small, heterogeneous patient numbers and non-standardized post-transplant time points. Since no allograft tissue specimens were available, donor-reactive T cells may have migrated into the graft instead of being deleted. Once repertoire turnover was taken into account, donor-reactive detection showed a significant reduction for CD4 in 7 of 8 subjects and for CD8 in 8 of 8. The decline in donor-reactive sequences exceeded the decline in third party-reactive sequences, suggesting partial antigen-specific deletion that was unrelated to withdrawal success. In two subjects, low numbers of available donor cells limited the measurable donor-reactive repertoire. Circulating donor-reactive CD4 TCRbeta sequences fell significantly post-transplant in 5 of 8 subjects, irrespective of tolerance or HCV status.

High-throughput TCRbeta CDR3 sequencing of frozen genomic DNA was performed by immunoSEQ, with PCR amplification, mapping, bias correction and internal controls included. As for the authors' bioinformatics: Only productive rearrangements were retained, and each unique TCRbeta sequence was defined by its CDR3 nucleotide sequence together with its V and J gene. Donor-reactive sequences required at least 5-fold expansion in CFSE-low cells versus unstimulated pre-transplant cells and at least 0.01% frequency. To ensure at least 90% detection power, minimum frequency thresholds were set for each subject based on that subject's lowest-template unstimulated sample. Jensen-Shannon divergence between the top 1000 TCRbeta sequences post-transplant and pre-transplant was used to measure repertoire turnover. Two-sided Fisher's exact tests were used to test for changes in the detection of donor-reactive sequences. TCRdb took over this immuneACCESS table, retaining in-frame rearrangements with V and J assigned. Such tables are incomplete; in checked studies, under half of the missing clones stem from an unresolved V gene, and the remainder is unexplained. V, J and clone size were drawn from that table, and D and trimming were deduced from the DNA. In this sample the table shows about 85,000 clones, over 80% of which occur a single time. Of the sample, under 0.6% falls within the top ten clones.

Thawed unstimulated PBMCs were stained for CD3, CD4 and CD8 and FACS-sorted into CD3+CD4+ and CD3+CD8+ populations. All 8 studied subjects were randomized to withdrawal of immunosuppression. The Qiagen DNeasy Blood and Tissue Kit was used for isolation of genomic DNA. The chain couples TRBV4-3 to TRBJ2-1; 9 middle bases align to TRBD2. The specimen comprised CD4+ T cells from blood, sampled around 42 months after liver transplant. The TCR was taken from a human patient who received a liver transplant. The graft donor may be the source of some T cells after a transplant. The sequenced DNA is TGCGCCAGCAGCCAAGACCCGCCCGAGACTAGCGGAGAGTACAATGAGCAGTTCTTC. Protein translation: CASSQDPPETSGEYNEQFF.